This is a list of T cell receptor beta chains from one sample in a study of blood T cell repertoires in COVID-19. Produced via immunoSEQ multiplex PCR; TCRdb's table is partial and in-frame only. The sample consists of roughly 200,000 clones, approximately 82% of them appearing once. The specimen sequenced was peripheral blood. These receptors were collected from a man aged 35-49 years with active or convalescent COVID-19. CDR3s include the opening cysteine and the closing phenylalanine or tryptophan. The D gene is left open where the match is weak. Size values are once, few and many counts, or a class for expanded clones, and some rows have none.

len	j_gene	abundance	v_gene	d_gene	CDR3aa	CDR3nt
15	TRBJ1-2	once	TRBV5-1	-	CASSFGERANYGYTF	TGCGCCAGCAGCTTTGGAGAGAGGGCTAACTATGGCTACACCTTC
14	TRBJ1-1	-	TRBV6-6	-	CASSSREGETEAFF	TGTGCCAGCAGTTCGCGGGAAGGAGAGACTGAAGCTTTCTTT
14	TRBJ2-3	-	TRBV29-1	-	CSVWTVGSQDTQYF	TGCAGCGTTTGGACAGTTGGATCCCAAGATACGCAGTATTTT
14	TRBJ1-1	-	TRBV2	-	CASSEGGWDTEAFF	TGTGCCAGCAGTGAAGGGGGCTGGGACACTGAAGCTTTCTTT
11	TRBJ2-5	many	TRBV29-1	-	CSVGYGETQYF	TGCAGCGTTGGGTACGGGGAGACCCAGTACTTC
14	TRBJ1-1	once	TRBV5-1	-	CASSLINRASEAFF	TGCGCCAGCAGCTTGATCAACAGGGCCAGTGAAGCTTTCTTT
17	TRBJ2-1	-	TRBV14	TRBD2	CASSHHGHVAGDNEQFF	TGTGCCAGCAGCCATCATGGACACGTAGCGGGAGACAATGAGCAGTTCTTC
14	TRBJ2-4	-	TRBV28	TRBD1	CASSSLTGVNIQYF	TGTGCCAGCAGTTCCTTGACAGGGGTAAACATTCAGTACTTC
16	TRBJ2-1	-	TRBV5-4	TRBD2	CASSSPPGLAGNEQFF	TGTGCCAGCAGCTCGCCCCCGGGACTAGCGGGTAATGAGCAGTTCTTC
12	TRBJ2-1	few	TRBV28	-	CASSLVSNEQFF	TGTGCCAGCAGTCTCGTCTCGAATGAGCAGTTCTTC
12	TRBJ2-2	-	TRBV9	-	CASSPHSGELFF	TGTGCCAGCAGCCCGCATAGCGGGGAGCTGTTTTTT
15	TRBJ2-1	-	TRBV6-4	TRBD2	CASSPGLGSHNEQFF	TGTGCCAGCAGTCCGGGACTAGGTTCCCACAATGAGCAGTTCTTC
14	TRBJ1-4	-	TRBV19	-	CASSPGTTNEKLFF	TGTGCCAGTAGCCCCGGGACAACTAATGAAAAACTGTTTTTT
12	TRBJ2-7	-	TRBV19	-	CASSFRGYEQYF	TGTGCCAGTAGTTTCAGGGGCTACGAGCAGTACTTC
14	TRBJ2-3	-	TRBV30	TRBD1	CAWSAGTVTDTQYF	TGTGCCTGGAGTGCAGGGACAGTGACAGATACGCAGTATTTT
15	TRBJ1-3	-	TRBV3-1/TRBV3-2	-	CASSQDNPSGNTIYF	TGTGCCAGCAGCCAGGACAACCCCTCTGGAAACACCATATATTTT
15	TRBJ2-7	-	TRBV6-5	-	CASSYHVDSSYEQYF	TGTGCCAGCAGTTACCACGTGGACAGCTCCTACGAGCAGTACTTC
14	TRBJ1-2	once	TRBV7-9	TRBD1	CASSLWTGGDGYTF	TGTGCCAGCAGCTTATGGACAGGGGGCGATGGCTACACCTTC
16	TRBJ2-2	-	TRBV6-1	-	CASSERMPANTGELFF	TGTGCCAGCAGTGAACGTATGCCGGCGAACACCGGGGAGCTGTTTTTT